This TCR beta chain was captured by sequencing in a study of PD-1 blockade in classical Hodgkin lymphoma (dated by TCRdb to 2020 to 2021). Study-wide context: Nivolumab dosing was 3 mg/kg intravenously every 2 weeks, continuing until either disease progression or unacceptable toxicity. A peripheral blood immune signature of response to PD-1 blockade in classical Hodgkin lymphoma was defined using TCR beta sequencing and CyTOF.

Remarks on this clone: The specificity of this receptor is unknown. Within one base of it there is no much larger clone, and no base qualities were kept.

What the time point label conveys for this sample: cycle 4 day 1 (C4D1), after 5 to 7 weeks of nivolumab. All trial patients had relapsed after autologous stem cell transplantation, with cohorts A, B and C differing in prior brentuximab vedotin exposure. The trial cohort was composed of 55 to 65 patients with relapsed/refractory classical Hodgkin lymphoma, for whom complete response, partial response or progressive disease was recorded as best overall response. Single-agent nivolumab was administered to trial patients in the multi-cohort phase II CheckMate 205 trial. Best overall response was determined by an independent review committee according to the 2007 International Working Group response criteria. PBMCs from the trial were collected at three points: immediately before nivolumab initiation (C1D1), and during therapy at cycle 2 day 1 and cycle 4 day 1. Peripheral blood was collected in 8 mL Vacutainer Cell Preparation Tubes, from which PBMCs were isolated by centrifugation and then cryopreserved.

Trimming leaves V shorter by 4 bases and J shorter by 2 bases, with the junction holding 3 bases beyond the gene matches. CDR1 and CDR2, per the germline V gene (reference sequence), are SEHNR and FQNEAQ. Including cysteine and phenylalanine, the CDR3 has 15 amino acids. Of all the DNA, just the CDR3 is kept, 45 bases in frame from base 1. Genomic DNA was isolated using the Qiagen DNeasy kit from unsorted PBMCs as well as from negatively selected CD4+ and CD8+ fractions. Amplification of TCR beta CDR3 regions was done by immunoSEQ multiplex PCR with primers that anneal to V and J segments. A synthetic immune receptor repertoire was used to minimize amplification bias, and any remaining bias was removed computationally after sequencing. As for the authors' bioinformatics: Custom Python scripts were used to quantify repertoire diversity as the Shannon entropy index. Unsorted, CD4+ and CD8+ repertoires were analyzed separately, except in combined analyses where CD4+ and CD8+ sequences were merged in silico. A clone counted as expanded when the clone's frequency after treatment rose at least 2-fold relative to C1D1, and clones undetected at baseline were given a pseudocount of 0.5. Clones with 0 or 1 copy at C1D1 were defined as singleton clones, while clones with 2 or more copies were defined as non-singleton clones. Clones expanded in unsorted samples were annotated as CD4+, CD8+ or unknown by matching protein sequences in sorted samples from the same patient. Wilcoxon tests on paired samples were used to test changes in diversity from C1D1 to C4D1. TCRdb's version of the immuneACCESS table is confined to in-frame rearrangements and falls short of the full clone set. An unresolved V gene accounts for under half of the shortfall where checked; the remainder is of unknown origin. The V and J calls and clone size were taken over from that table, and D and trimming were inferred from the DNA. The sample records some 58,000 clones, more than 80% of which are singletons. The ten top clones hold around 8% of the sample.

Study-level results and caveats: By C4D1, a significant rise was seen in CD4+ TCR diversity but not in CD8+ TCR diversity (p=0.0027 vs p=0.16), and the rise was most apparent among complete responders (p=0.02). Baseline TCR diversity was reported to be lower in newly diagnosed patients than in healthy donors and to be lower still in relapsed/refractory patients. Trial patients achieving complete response had baseline diversity similar to newly diagnosed patients, whereas partial responders and progressors had significantly lower diversity. Only a single clinical trial cohort was studied, and what caused the repertoire differences, possibly disease activity or prior therapy, remained undefined. Patients starting nivolumab less than 1 year after ASCT had lower diversity and were excluded from later analyses to avoid confounding by immune reconstitution.

Sequenced here: peripheral blood mononuclear cells (PBMCs), sampled before the fourth cycle of nivolumab. Recombination linked TRBV7-9 to TRBJ2-3, with TRBD2 identical over 10 junction bases. The receptor was isolated from a human donor with classical Hodgkin lymphoma. The nucleotides read TGTGCCAGCAGCTCCGGACTAGCGGTCACAGATACGCAGTATTTT. Translation gives CASSSGLAVTDTQYF.